This TCR beta chain was captured in a study of T-cell reconstitution after alpha-beta-depleted transplantation in children. The CDR3 covers 15 residues. V dropped 5 bases and J dropped 1 base, with 12 bases sitting between them. Germline-derived CDR1 and CDR2 are MGHRA and YSYEKL. This clonotype occurred many times. Unique molecular identifiers were built into the TCRbeta library. TCRdb used MiXCR to reprocess the PCR reads, holding one entry per CDR3 protein. The repertoire includes fewer than 90,000 distinct CDR3 sequences, 7.3% of them detected once, and around 2.5% sits in the top ten. The receptor comes from a human donor who donated a stem cell graft to a child with acute lymphoblastic leukemia. The sample here was PBMCs from the stem cell graft donor, taken from the stem cell graft. V gene TRBV4-1 combines with J gene TRBJ2-4; a possible D gene is TRBD1 (5 bases). CDR3 DNA: TGCGCCAGCAGCTCTTTCAGGGATGCCAAAAACATTCAGTACTTC. This codes for CASSSFRDAKNIQYF.